The entry that follows covers one T cell receptor (beta chain) sequence. The specificity of this receptor is unknown. Base qualities were left out, and no much larger clone turns up one base away. This sample is drawn from a study of shared clonotypes between healthy human individuals (dated by TCRdb to 2018 to 2021). Regarding the study in general: A few men and a couple of women, aged 18 to 49 years, made up the cohort. To estimate repertoire size and how much clonotypes are shared between individuals, the study performed deep sequencing of blood TCR repertoires from roughly five healthy adults. For each donor, CD4 naive and CD4 memory were each given three plates, CD8 naive was given two plates, and CD8 memory was given one plate. Different laboratories and diverse techniques were used to prepare libraries and sequence TCR repertoires, to increase sequencing depth and limit assay-specific biases. Per donor, leukapheresis produced somewhere between about 0.94 and 9.5 billion PBMCs. The paper's findings and limits, for the study overall: Because the study included a small number of donors, the genetic and exposure-history diversity represented was limited. Naive subsets generally had larger estimated clonotype richness than memory subsets. Pairwise subsampling led to the expectation that sequencing depth would affect the degree of clonotype sharing among donors. Sampling was restricted to blood, and TCR repertoires in tissue are likely to differ from TCR repertoires in blood. Across a handful of donors, 5% to 6% of naive CD4, roughly 3.4% of naive CD8, approximately 2.5% of memory CD4, and over 0.35% of memory CD8 clonotypes were shared. Compared with non-shared clonotypes, the clonotypes found in all four sorted-subset donors had higher generation probabilities. Incomplete sequencing was indicated by rarefaction of sorted-subset datasets, despite the large sequencing depth.

Using the deep immunoSEQ assay, multiplex PCR amplified TCR CDR3 regions from genomic DNA. Extracted genomic DNA from each cell subset was distributed evenly across all wells of several immunoSEQ 96-well plates, and each plate was treated as a replicate. For sorted subsets, 150 to 250 ng genomic DNA, equal to tens of thousands of T cell genomes, was loaded into each replicate PCR. Purified libraries were quantified with a Qubit 3.0 fluorometer, sized on a Bioanalyzer 2100, and re-quantified with the KAPA Library Quantification kit. Every immunoSEQ 96-well plate was sequenced on a separate single-read 150-cycle Illumina NextSeq 550 flow cell. Per the authors' processing: Because the immunoSEQ output held only junctional sequences and lacked quality scores, the filtering could not match the filtering applied to full-length reads. Sequences were annotated with PyIR, a Python wrapper for IgBLAST v1.9, and V/J genes and CDR3 were assigned using IMGT germline references. Any read was removed if the V/J assignment was weak (E-value above 1e-6), the CDR3 was missing, or the read contained stop codons, out-of-frame junctions, or ambiguous translated residues. V3J clonotypes were defined as sequences sharing an identical inferred V gene, J gene, and CDR3 amino acid sequence. Percentage overlap between repertoires was calculated by dividing the number of shared unique clonotypes by the size of the smaller repertoire. Richness of each repertoire was evaluated using RTK rarefaction, the Chao1 estimator, and Recon v2.1 estimates of unobserved clonotypes. Generation probabilities were computed with OLGA for all TCRbeta clonotypes obtained by the gDNA method from a handful of donors. TCRdb stores this immuneACCESS table with in-frame sequences only. Part of the clones is absent; in the studies checked, under half of the shortfall reflects unresolved V genes, and no reason is known for the rest. The V and J calls and clone size were taken over from that table, and D and trimming were inferred from the DNA. A total of roughly 1,500,000 clones appear in this sample, around 98.5% of them only once. The top ten clones comprise approximately 0.4% of the sample.

Donors were healthy HIV-negative adults with no recently reported acute infections or vaccinations. All donors were Caucasian adults living in Nashville, Tennessee, USA. Magnetic negative selection was used to enrich CD4+ T cells, after which naive cells were positively selected on CD45RA and the negative fraction became the memory subset. Blood was obtained by leukapheresis, after which PBMCs were separated by Ficoll-Histopaque density gradient centrifugation and cryopreserved in liquid nitrogen vapor phase. Analytical flow cytometry was used to check the purity and quantity of each magnetically sorted T cell population. Genomic DNA was isolated from every sorted fraction and measured by UV absorbance on a Nanodrop 2000c. The sequencing input was naive CD4+ T cells sorted from blood. The meaning of the sample's cell subset or site label: CD45RA+ positively selected. The TCR was taken from a man aged 25-40 years in good health.

The CDR3 in this case is CASSRGAASYNEQFF. The bases read TGTGCCAGCAGCCGGGGGGCAGCGTCCTACAATGAGCAGTTCTTC. The chain uses TRBV5-6 and TRBJ2-1; 7 matching bases give a weak D call of TRBD2. V and J are truncated by 4 bases and 1 base respectively, leaving an intervening sequence of 12 bases. CDR1 and CDR2 (SGHDT, YYEEEE) derive from the germline V gene. Spanning cysteine to phenylalanine, the CDR3 consists of 15 amino acids. CDR3 DNA is the only sequence kept; it has 45 bases, read in frame from the first base.